A single sample gave rise to the 9 T cell receptor beta chains below, sequenced in a study of post-analysis software for immune sequencing data. Study-wide findings and caveats: Relative to controls, patients had several TRBV segments at higher frequency, with TRBV5-6, TRBV5-1 and TRBV20-1 among these.

Which antigens these TCRs recognize remains unknown. cDNA libraries of TCR beta carried unique molecular identifiers. TCRdb redid the calling of the PCR reads with MiXCR, one entry per CDR3 protein. This sample yields 400,000 to 500,000 distinct CDR3 sequences, of which 30% to 45% are seen a single time; less than 10% belongs to the top ten. Sequenced input: blood. These receptors all come from a girl aged 2 to 9 with multiple sclerosis.

There are a few counts of this clonotype. This chain links TRBV29-1 with TRBJ1-1; D is unclear. Germline lookup yields CDR1 SQVTM and CDR2 ANQGSEA. CDR3 length: 14 residues. The V gene lost 8 bases and the J gene lost 4 bases, with 20 bases spanning the gap. DNA of the CDR3: TGCAGCTCCTCAAGTGTACTCCATACCACTGAAGCTTTCTTT. This encodes CSSSSVLHTTEAFF.

This clonotype showed up just a few times. The rearrangement joins TRBV5-4 to TRBJ2-1; 11 bases are a match to TRBD2. With 4 bases clipped from V and 5 bases from J, the junction kept 2 bases outside the gene matches. The CDR3 loop spans 14 amino acids. CDR1 and CDR2 (germline): SGHNT, YYREEE (reference sequence). CDR3 region: CASSRGLADNEQFF. DNA of the CDR3: TGTGCCAGCAGCCGGGGACTAGCGGACAATGAGCAGTTCTTC. Variable domain in full (rest from reference TRBV5-4 and TRBJ2-1): ETGVTQSPTHLIKTRGQQVTLRCSSQSGHNTVSWYQQALGQGPQFIFQYYREEENGRGNFPPRFSGLQFPNYSSELNVNALELDDSALYLCASSRGLADNEQFFGPGTRLTVL.

The gene calls are TRBV6-6 and TRBJ1-4; possibly TRBD1 for D (6 bases). Looked up from germline, CDR1 is MNHNY and CDR2 is SVGAGI (reference sequence). This CDR3 spans 16 amino acids. V was shortened by 6 bases and J by 0 bases, with 14 bases between the two germline ends. The CDR3 sequence is CASRLQGRATNEKLFF. The CDR3 DNA follows: TGTGCCAGCAGGCTACAGGGTCGGGCAACTAATGAAAAACTGTTTTTT.

The J gene is TRBJ2-1, the V gene TRBV29-1, with TRBD1 identical over 10 bases. The CDR3 has 14 amino acids. Per germline, CDR1 SQVTM and CDR2 ANQGSEA. V was pared by 7 bases and J by 5 bases, with 8 bases of the junction left unmatched. The CDR3 sequence: CSAVGDRGHNEQFF. Here the CDR3 DNA reads TGCAGCGCCGTGGGGGACAGGGGACACAATGAGCAGTTCTTC.

This clonotype was counted only a few times. This rearrangement joins TRBV7-6 to TRBJ2-3; D could derive from TRBD1 or TRBD2 (5 bases each). Germline CDR1 reads SGHVS; CDR2 reads FNYEAQ. V lost 5 bases and J lost 9, with 21 bases in between. This CDR3 contains 15 residues. The CDR3 sequence: CASSPPRGPRATQYF. The CDR3 DNA reads TGTGCCAGCAGCCCCCCGAGGGGACCCAGGGCCACGCAGTATTTT.

The CDR3 spells CASSLTRDSASPLHF. In DNA, the CDR3 is TGTGCCAGCAGTTTAACTCGGGATTCAGCGTCACCCCTCCACTTT. The rearrangement uses TRBV6-5 and TRBJ1-6, with no clear D. The CDR3 is made up of 15 amino acids. The germline gives CDR1 MNHEY, CDR2 SVGAGI. Between the trimmed V and J ends, which lost 4 bases and 10 bases, there was a span of 17 bases.

The chain is built from TRBV11-2 and TRBJ2-5, with D possibly being TRBD2 (5 bases). Germline lookup yields CDR1 SGHAT and CDR2 FQNNGV. Trimming stripped 3 bases from V and 2 bases from J, with 13 bases between. The CDR3 contains 15 residues. The CDR3 sequence: CASSFRRSVQETQYF. Here the CDR3 DNA reads TGTGCCAGCAGCTTTAGGAGGTCGGTTCAAGAGACCCAGTACTTC.

This clonotype was detected only a few times. The junction does not match germline at one end; this may be a read error. The chain recombines TRBV29-1 with TRBJ2-3; TRBD1 is a possible D gene (6 bases). The CDR3 length is 14 residues. CDR1 is SQVTM, CDR2 ANQGSEA, per germline. The CDR3 reads CSGEQGSSTDTQYF. As DNA, the CDR3 is TGCAGCGGTGAACAGGGCTCTAGCACAGATACGCAGTATTTT.

This clonotype was observed a few times. The chain combines TRBV9 with TRBJ2-3; perhaps TRBD1 as D (5 bases). Germline V gives CDR1 SGDLS, CDR2 YYNGEE. V gave up 0 bases and J gave up 1 base, with 6 bases separating them. This CDR3 comprises 14 residues. CDR3 protein: CASSVAQGTDTQYF. In DNA form, the CDR3 reads TGTGCCAGCAGCGTAGCACAGGGCACAGATACGCAGTATTTT. The complete variable domain, with remaining parts taken from reference TRBV9 and TRBJ2-3, reads DSGVTQTPKHLITATGQRVTLRCSPRSGDLSVYWYQQSLDQGLQFLIQYYNGEERAKGNILERFSAQQFPDLHSELNLSSLELGDSALYFCASSVAQGTDTQYFGPGTRLTVL.